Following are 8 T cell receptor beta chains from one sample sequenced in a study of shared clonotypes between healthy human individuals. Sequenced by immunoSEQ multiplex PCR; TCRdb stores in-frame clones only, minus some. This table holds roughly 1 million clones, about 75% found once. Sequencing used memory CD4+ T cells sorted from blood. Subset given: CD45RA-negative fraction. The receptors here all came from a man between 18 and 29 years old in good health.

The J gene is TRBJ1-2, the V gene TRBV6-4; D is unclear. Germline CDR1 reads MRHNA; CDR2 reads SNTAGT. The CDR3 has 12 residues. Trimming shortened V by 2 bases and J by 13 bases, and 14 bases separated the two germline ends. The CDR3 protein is CASSDVGRGLTF. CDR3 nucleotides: TGTGCCAGCAGTGACGTAGGACGTGGTCTCACCTTC.

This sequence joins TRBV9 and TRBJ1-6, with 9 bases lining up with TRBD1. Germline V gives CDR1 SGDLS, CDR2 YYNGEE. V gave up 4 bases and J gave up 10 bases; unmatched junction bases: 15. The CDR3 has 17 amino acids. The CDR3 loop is CASSQGTGTLLGSPLHF. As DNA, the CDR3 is TGTGCCAGCAGCCAAGGGACAGGGACATTGTTAGGGTCACCCCTCCACTTT.

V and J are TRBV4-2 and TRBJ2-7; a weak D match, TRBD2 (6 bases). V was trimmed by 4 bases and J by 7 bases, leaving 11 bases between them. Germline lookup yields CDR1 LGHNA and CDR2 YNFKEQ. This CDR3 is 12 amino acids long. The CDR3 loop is CASSRRGGEQYF. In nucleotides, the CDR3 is TGTGCCAGCAGCCGGAGGGGAGGAGAGCAGTACTTC.

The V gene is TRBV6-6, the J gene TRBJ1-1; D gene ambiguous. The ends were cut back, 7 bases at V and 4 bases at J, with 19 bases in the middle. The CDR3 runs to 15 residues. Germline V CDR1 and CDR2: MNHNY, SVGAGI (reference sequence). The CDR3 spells CASTSGPPRGTEAFF. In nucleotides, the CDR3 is TGTGCCAGCACTTCCGGACCCCCCCGGGGCACTGAAGCTTTCTTT.

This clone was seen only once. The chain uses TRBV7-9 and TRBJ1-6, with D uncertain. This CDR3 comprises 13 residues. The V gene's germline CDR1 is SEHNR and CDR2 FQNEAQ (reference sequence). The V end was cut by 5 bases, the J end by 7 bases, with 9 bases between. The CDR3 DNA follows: TGTGCCAGCAGCCCCCTTCCAAATTCACCCCTCCACTTT. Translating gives CASSPLPNSPLHF.

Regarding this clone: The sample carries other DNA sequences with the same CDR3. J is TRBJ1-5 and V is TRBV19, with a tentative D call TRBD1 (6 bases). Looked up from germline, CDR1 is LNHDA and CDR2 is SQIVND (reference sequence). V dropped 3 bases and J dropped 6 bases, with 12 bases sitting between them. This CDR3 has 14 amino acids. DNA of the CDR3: TGTGCCAGTAGTATTGGCGGGGGCGGTCAGCCCCAGCATTTT. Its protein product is CASSIGGGGQPQHF.

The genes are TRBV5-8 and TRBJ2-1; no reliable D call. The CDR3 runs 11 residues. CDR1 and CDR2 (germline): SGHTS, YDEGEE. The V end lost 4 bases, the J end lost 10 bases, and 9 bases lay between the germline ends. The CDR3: CASSLPWEQFF. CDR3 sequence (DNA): TGTGCCAGCAGCCTTCCTTGGGAGCAGTTCTTC.

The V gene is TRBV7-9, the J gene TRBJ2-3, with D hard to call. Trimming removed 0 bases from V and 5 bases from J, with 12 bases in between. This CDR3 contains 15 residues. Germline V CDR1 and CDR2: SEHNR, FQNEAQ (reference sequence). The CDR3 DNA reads TGTGCCAGCAGCTTAGCGATGGGGTCGGTAGATACGCAGTATTTT. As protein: CASSLAMGSVDTQYF.